This is a list of T cell receptor beta chains from one sample in a study of blood T cell repertoires in COVID-19. Assay used: immunoSEQ multiplex PCR; TCRdb lists only in-frame clones, some missing. The profile shows roughly 100,000 clones, roughly 92% of them singletons. The sequenced sample was peripheral blood. Receptors were obtained from a woman aged 45-65 years with COVID-19, enrolled during active disease. The CDR3 runs from the conserved cysteine through the conserved F or W. A D gene is named only where the DNA matches it firmly. Expanded clones get a size class; other rows say once, few or many, or leave the size out.

v_gene,j_gene,abundance,d_gene,CDR3aa,CDR3nt
TRBV19,TRBJ1-6,.,.,CASSIGTDNSPLHF,TGTGCCAGTAGTATAGGAACGGATAATTCACCCCTCCACTTT
TRBV19,TRBJ1-5,.,TRBD1,CASQGGQAERQPQHF,TGTGCCAGCCAAGGCGGACAGGCCGAGAGACAGCCCCAGCATTTT
TRBV11-3,TRBJ2-5,.,TRBD1,CASSPRGTGGETQYF,TGTGCCAGCAGCCCTAGGGGGACAGGGGGGGAGACCCAGTACTTC
TRBV11-2,TRBJ2-3,.,TRBD1,CASSSLTGPNYDQYF,TGTGCCAGCAGCTCACTGACAGGGCCCAATTACGATCAGTATTTT
TRBV19,TRBJ1-3,.,TRBD1,CASSRDREAGNTIYF,TGTGCCAGTAGCCGGGACAGGGAAGCTGGAAACACCATATATTTT
TRBV11-3,TRBJ2-6,.,TRBD1,CASSLASRTGASGANVLTF,TGTGCCAGCAGCTTAGCTTCCCGGACAGGGGCCTCTGGGGCCAACGTCCTGACTTTC
TRBV6-2/TRBV6-3,TRBJ1-5,.,.,CASSRGSGYQPQHF,TGTGCCAGCAGCCGAGGTTCGGGGTATCAGCCCCAGCATTTT
TRBV19,TRBJ1-3,.,.,CASSINRVSGNTIYF,TGTGCCAGTAGTATAAACAGGGTATCTGGAAACACCATATATTTT
TRBV7-9,TRBJ1-1,.,.,CASSLEGDTEAFF,TGTGCCAGCAGCTTAGAGGGGGACACTGAAGCTTTCTTT
TRBV7-3,TRBJ2-1,once,.,CASSLTWANEQFF,TGTGCCAGCAGCTTAACGTGGGCTAATGAGCAGTTCTTC
TRBV29-1,TRBJ1-2,.,.,CSVEDRRGLYGYTF,TGCAGCGTTGAAGATCGGAGAGGACTCTATGGCTACACCTTC
TRBV3-1/TRBV3-2,TRBJ2-5,.,TRBD1,CASSQTPQGGRETQYF,TGTGCCAGCAGCCAAACCCCACAGGGGGGACGAGAGACCCAGTACTTC
TRBV11-2,TRBJ2-3,.,.,CASSLTSPDTQYF,TGTGCCAGCAGCCTAACTAGCCCAGATACGCAGTATTTT
TRBV7-9,TRBJ1-3,.,.,CASSLSGAAGNTIYF,TGTGCCAGCAGCTTATCAGGGGCTGCTGGAAACACCATATATTTT
TRBV13,TRBJ2-1,.,TRBD2,CASSSTSGPFWQFF,TGTGCCAGCAGCTCGACTAGCGGGCCCTTTTGGCAGTTCTTC
TRBV11-3,TRBJ2-3,.,TRBD1,CASSGTRGLGGTDTQYF,TGTGCCAGCTCGGGGACCAGGGGGCTGGGTGGCACAGATACGCAGTATTTT
TRBV14,TRBJ2-3,.,.,CASSQSRRGGGKYF,TGTGCCAGCAGCCAATCCCGGCGAGGGGGAGGGAAGTATTTT
TRBV28,TRBJ1-2,.,.,CASSPSRAYGYTF,TGTGCCAGCAGCCCGTCGAGGGCCTATGGCTACACCTTC
TRBV5-1,TRBJ2-3,.,TRBD1,CASSLDGQGRGDTQYF,TGCGCCAGCAGCTTGGATGGACAGGGTAGGGGAGATACGCAGTATTTT
TRBV10-3,TRBJ2-7,.,TRBD1,CAIREGTGFSYEQYF,TGTGCCATCAGGGAGGGGACAGGGTTTTCCTACGAGCAGTACTTC
TRBV10-3,TRBJ2-3,.,TRBD2,CAISDGLAMDTQYF,TGTGCCATCAGTGACGGACTAGCGATGGATACGCAGTATTTT
TRBV3-1/TRBV3-2,TRBJ2-1,.,TRBD1,CASSQGTGFYNEQFF,TGTGCCAGCAGCCAAGGGACAGGGTTTTACAATGAGCAGTTCTTC
TRBV6-1,TRBJ1-1,.,.,CASSEDLGDPRAFF,TGTGCCAGCAGTGAAGATTTGGGAGACCCGCGGGCTTTCTTT
TRBV19,TRBJ1-1,.,.,CASSTTANTEAFF,TGTGCCAGTAGTACGACAGCTAACACTGAAGCTTTCTTT
TRBV28,TRBJ2-4,.,.,CASSSPPVGAGNIQYF,TGTGCCAGCAGTTCGCCACCAGTGGGGGCCGGAAACATTCAGTACTTC
TRBV9,TRBJ1-6,.,.,CASSARPGQFNSPLHF,TGTGCCAGCAGCGCCCGCCCCGGACAGTTTAATTCACCCCTCCACTTT
TRBV29-1,TRBJ1-2,.,TRBD1,CSVGRQGDGYTF,TGCAGCGTTGGCCGACAGGGCGATGGCTACACCTTC
TRBV27,TRBJ1-2,.,.,CASSSPLRREGYTF,TGTGCCAGCAGTTCCCCTCTCCGGAGGGAAGGCTACACCTTC
TRBV2,TRBJ2-1,few,TRBD1,CATKTGEVQGEQFF,TGTGCCACGAAGACAGGGGAGGTTCAGGGTGAGCAGTTCTTC
TRBV19,TRBJ2-1,.,TRBD1,CASSKGTGGSEQFF,TGTGCCAGTAGTAAAGGGACAGGGGGCAGTGAGCAGTTCTTC
TRBV12-3/TRBV12-4,TRBJ1-2,.,.,CASPHGGSKGYTF,TGTGCCAGCCCTCATGGGGGGTCGAAAGGCTACACCTTC
TRBV14,TRBJ1-6,.,.,CASSQDYRNSPLHF,TGTGCCAGCAGCCAAGATTACAGGAATTCACCCCTCCACTTT
TRBV4-3,TRBJ1-1,.,TRBD1,CASSQEPGQGAIINTEAFF,TGCGCCAGCAGCCAAGAACCCGGACAGGGGGCAATCATTAACACTGAAGCTTTCTTT
TRBV9,TRBJ2-1,.,TRBD2,CASSRTAGGITYNEQFF,TGTGCCAGCAGCAGGACGGCGGGGGGAATCACCTACAATGAGCAGTTCTTC
TRBV18,TRBJ2-3,.,TRBD2,CASSLTSGGGTDTQYF,TGTGCCAGCTCACTGACTAGCGGGGGAGGTACAGATACGCAGTATTTT
TRBV19,TRBJ1-1,.,TRBD1,CASSTTQGAEAFF,TGTGCCAGTAGTACCACACAGGGGGCGGAAGCTTTCTTT
TRBV24-1,TRBJ1-5,.,TRBD1,CATSDGSGDSQPQHF,TGTGCCACCAGTGATGGATCAGGGGACAGTCAGCCCCAGCATTTT
TRBV18,TRBJ1-5,.,.,CASSPETGDSNQPQHF,TGTGCCAGCTCGCCTGAGACAGGAGATAGCAATCAGCCCCAGCATTTT
TRBV5-1,TRBJ2-6,.,.,CASSQVGAHPGANVLTF,TGCGCCAGCAGCCAGGTGGGGGCCCATCCTGGGGCCAACGTCCTGACTTTC
TRBV6-5,TRBJ1-4,.,.,CASIEGGEKLFF,TGTGCCAGCATAGAGGGGGGGGAAAAACTGTTTTTT
TRBV7-2,TRBJ1-1,.,.,CASSPGRRHSNTEAFF,TGTGCCAGCAGCCCAGGGCGCAGACACTCGAACACTGAAGCTTTCTTT
TRBV9,TRBJ2-6,.,TRBD1,CASSLRQGSSSGANVLTF,TGTGCCAGCAGCTTGCGACAGGGATCTTCCTCTGGGGCCAACGTCCTGACTTTC
TRBV7-9,TRBJ2-2,.,.,CASSFGSGGVITGELFF,TGTGCCAGCAGCTTTGGTTCGGGGGGCGTTATCACCGGGGAGCTGTTTTTT
TRBV19,TRBJ1-1,.,TRBD1,CASTPLGLRDRGNTEAFF,TGTGCCAGTACCCCATTGGGGCTCCGGGACAGGGGGAACACTGAAGCTTTCTTT
TRBV30,TRBJ1-2,once,TRBD1,CAWSVRPGGGYGYTF,TGTGCCTGGAGTGTACGGCCAGGGGGAGGCTATGGCTACACCTTC
TRBV5-6,TRBJ1-5,.,.,CASSLAGGAHGPQHF,TGTGCCAGCAGCTTGGCCGGGGGGGCCCATGGTCCCCAGCATTTT
TRBV5-1,TRBJ2-5,.,TRBD1,CASSPDGTGKGTQYF,TGCGCCAGCAGCCCGGACGGGACAGGGAAAGGGACCCAGTACTTC
TRBV7-2,TRBJ2-7,.,TRBD1,CASSLSTGGEQYF,TGTGCCAGCAGCCTATCTACAGGGGGCGAGCAGTACTTC
TRBV19,TRBJ2-1,.,TRBD1,CASKDRDGWNEQFF,TGTGCCAGTAAAGACAGGGATGGGTGGAATGAGCAGTTCTTC
TRBV9,TRBJ1-1,.,TRBD1,CASSPRTGDTEAFF,TGTGCCAGCAGCCCGAGGACAGGGGACACTGAAGCTTTCTTT
TRBV28,TRBJ1-3,.,.,CASSSQGNTIYF,TGTGCCAGCAGTTCACAGGGAAACACCATATATTTT
TRBV11-2,TRBJ2-5,.,TRBD1,CASSLGQATQETQYF,TGTGCCAGCAGCTTGGGACAGGCTACTCAAGAGACCCAGTACTTC
TRBV5-4,TRBJ2-2,.,.,CASSLPRGARRNTGELFF,TGTGCCAGCAGCTTGCCTCGGGGGGCCCGAAGGAACACCGGGGAGCTGTTTTTT
TRBV3-1/TRBV3-2,TRBJ2-6,.,TRBD1,CASSTRTGRANVLTF,TGTGCCAGCAGCACCCGGACAGGGAGAGCCAACGTCCTGACTTTC